The entry below gives a single T cell receptor (beta chain) sequence along with its context. Its antigen is still unknown. Qualities for individual bases were not recorded, and no much larger clone is one base off. This sample stems from a study of T cells after yellow fever vaccination (dated by TCRdb to between 2017 and 2020). Background for the entire study: The SMART-Seq v4 Ultra Low Input RNA kit was used to prepare libraries from fractions with low cell numbers. Blood samples were taken at several timepoints before and after primary and secondary immunization, and bulk PBMC replicates and cell subsets were isolated. To follow T-cell clones before and after primary and booster YFV17D yellow fever vaccination, bulk TCR alpha and beta repertoires were sequenced over time. Two healthy male donors made up the cohort, one aged 18 to 30 years and the other aged 30 to 40 years. Beyond this particular receptor, the publication reports: A small share of clonotypes occurred in both CD4 and CD8 compartments, likely arising from convergent recombination. Because only two donors were included in the study, the extent to which the findings can be generalized is limited. Compared with the primary T-cell response, the secondary T-cell response was weaker but faster, peaking on day 5 rather than day 15. After the booster, most of the clones that had expanded following primary vaccination were detected again (96% of CD4 and roughly 90% of CD8), which suggests that memory was broadly maintained. Because abundant contaminating clonotypes from the bulk population could be contained in FACS-sorted repertoires, computational filtering was required.

Cut back by 2 bases and 7 bases, the V and J ends lie 6 bases apart. From the germline V gene, CDR1 is KGHSH and CDR2 is LQKENI. From the cysteine up to the phenylalanine, the CDR3 has a length of 12 residues. The retained sequence is limited to the CDR3, 36 bases, with the frame set at the first base. Synthesis of TCR cDNA relied on 5'RACE template switching, a step that introduced a universal primer site along with unique molecular identifiers. Priming for cDNA synthesis came from both the TCR alpha and TCR beta constant segments. Two PCR steps were used to amplify libraries, with sample barcodes and sequencing adapters being added in the second step. Sequencing of libraries was done on Illumina HiSeq 2500 (2x100 bp) or NovaSeq (2x150 bp). The authors' pipeline ran thus. MIGEC handled demultiplexing of reads and collapsing into UMI consensus sequences, while MiXCR performed V(D)J alignment. Using edgeR on replicate PBMC samples, clonotypes were called vaccine-responding if FDR was below 0.01 and the log2 fold change was above 5 up to day 15. Each bulk clonotype received a CD4 or CD8 identity based on whether the sequenced CD4 or CD8 repertoire contained that clonotype at higher abundance. TCRdb's own reprocessing of the public reads used fastp at Q25 and MiXCR and kept productive beta chains. Rows are unified per CDR3 protein, each entry keeping the most common DNA and genes. TCRdb's processing, not the authors' own work, is the source of the V and J calls. The sample includes 300,000 to 400,000 distinct CDR3 sequences, with roughly 8.3% observed a single time. The ten most abundant clones make up 17% of the sample.

The sample's treatment or condition label, in plain terms: live attenuated yellow fever vaccine strain. At each blood-draw timepoint, two biological replicates of bulk PBMCs were collected. PBMCs were isolated from peripheral blood using a standard Ficoll-Paque protocol. RNA was extracted with TriZol from bulk PBMCs, CD4 and CD8 fractions, and dextramer-positive and dextramer-negative fractions. This receptor was obtained from a man between 18 and 35 years old who received the YFV17D yellow fever vaccine. The chain uses TRBV18 and TRBJ2-1, with the D gene too uncertain to name. The sequencing used PBMCs, collected roughly 47 days after the first yellow fever vaccination. The CDR3 region reads CASSPGLNEQFF. DNA sequence: TGTGCCAGCTCACCAGGGTTAAATGAGCAGTTCTTC.